This T cell receptor (beta chain) originates from a study of tumor and adjacent non-tumor tissue in lung cancer. Study conclusions and caveats: In normal lung, the top 100 clones were significantly more dominant than in tumor.

Many counts were recorded for this clonotype. The antigen is undetermined. Losses at the gene ends were 5 bases for V and 1 base for J; bases not matched to a gene: 4. This CDR3 contains 16 residues. CDR1 is MNHEY and CDR2 is SVGEGT in the germline V gene. This sample's RNA came from whole unsorted tissue. Distant lung tissue was collected more than 3 cm away from the tumor edge. Newly diagnosed lung cancer patients had thoracic surgery in China, August–late 2014, without prior chemotherapy. A modified ARM-PCR protocol with three rounds of nested PCR amplified TCRbeta. Each CDR3 protein gets one entry after TCRdb re-called the multiplex PCR reads with MiXCR. The table shows more than 60,000 distinct CDR3 sequences, with roughly 77% occurring only once.

The sample consisted of distant non-tumor lung tissue. This TCR was sampled from a man between 60 and 75 years old with non-small cell lung cancer. The chain joins TRBV6-2 or TRBV6-3 to TRBJ2-5, with 13 bases identical to TRBD2. CDR3 DNA sequence: TGTGCCAGCAGTCGGACTAGCGGGGGCTCCCAAGAGACCCAGTACTTC. Amino acids: CASSRTSGGSQETQYF.